This T cell receptor beta chain stems from a study of T cell responses to AZD1222 COVID-19 vaccine. Study summary: Second-dose schedules of about 4 or about 12 weeks were combined.

This CDR3 has 13 amino acids. The V and J ends lost 7 bases and 5 bases, in that order; junction bases with no gene match: 2. Study-wide findings and caveats: Seropositive AZD1222 recipients at baseline numbered only five or six. Sampling captured repertoires only after the peak T cell response. Donors skewed white British and female; clonal diversity was possibly underestimated.

Only in-frame clones appear in the TCRdb table, and some are missing; sequencing was by immunoSEQ multiplex PCR. The sample has roughly 120,000 clones; roughly 88% are singletons. This clone is a singleton in its sample. Its antigen is unidentified. Sequencing was performed on peripheral blood, taken on day 0 of AZD1222 vaccination. The chain links TRBV12-3 or TRBV12-4 to TRBJ1-5; 10 bases are a match to TRBD1. The clonotype originates from an adult in good health. The CDR3 sequence is CASTGTGDQPQHF. The CDR3 DNA is TGTGCCAGCACCGGGACAGGGGATCAGCCCCAGCATTTT.